This is a list of T cell receptor beta chains from one sample in a study of beta chain features in type 1 diabetes. Profiling relied on immunoSEQ multiplex PCR, and the TCRdb table lists in-frame clones only, not all of them. The table shows some 120,000 clones, with approximately 15% occurring only once. Input material: central memory CD4+ T cells from blood. The origin of the receptors is a man between 18 and 29 years old with type 1 diabetes. Both conserved end residues are trimmed from each CDR3.

TRBJ2-2 TRBV7-2 ASSSERGLAPPGELF
TRBJ1-2 TRBV7-2 ASSLDYGYT
TRBJ2-7 TRBV7-9 ASSATGGYHEQY
TRBJ1-2 TRBV7-2 ASSLDGANYGYT
TRBJ2-1 TRBV4-3 ASSQVRWLGGSSYNEQF
TRBJ1-1 TRBV5-6 ASSFQTTEAF
TRBJ2-7 TRBV18 ASSPYRGEDEQY
TRBJ1-6 TRBV5-6 ASSPMGSPLH
TRBJ2-5 TRBV18 ASSPPTDQETQY
TRBJ1-1 TRBV30 AWSGPINTEAF
TRBJ2-2 TRBV11-2 ASSPTATGELF
TRBJ2-5 TRBV5-4 ASSRSKETQY